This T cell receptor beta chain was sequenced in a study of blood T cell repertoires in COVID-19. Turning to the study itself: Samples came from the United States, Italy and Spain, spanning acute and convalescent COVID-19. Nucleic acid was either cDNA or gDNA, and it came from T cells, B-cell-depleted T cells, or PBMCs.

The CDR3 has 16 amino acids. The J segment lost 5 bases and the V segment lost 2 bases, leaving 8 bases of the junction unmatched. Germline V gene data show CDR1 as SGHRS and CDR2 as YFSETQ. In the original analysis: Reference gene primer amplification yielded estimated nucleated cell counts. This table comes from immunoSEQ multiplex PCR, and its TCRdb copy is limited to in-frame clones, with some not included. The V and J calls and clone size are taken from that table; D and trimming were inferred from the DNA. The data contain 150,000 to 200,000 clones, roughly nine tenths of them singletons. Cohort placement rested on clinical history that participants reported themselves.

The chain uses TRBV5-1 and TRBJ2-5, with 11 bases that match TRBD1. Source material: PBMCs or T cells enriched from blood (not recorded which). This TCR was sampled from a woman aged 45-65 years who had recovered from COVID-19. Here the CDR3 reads CASSLPRGTGGETQYF. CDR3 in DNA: TGCGCCAGCAGCTTACCCCGTGGGACAGGGGGTGAGACCCAGTACTTC.